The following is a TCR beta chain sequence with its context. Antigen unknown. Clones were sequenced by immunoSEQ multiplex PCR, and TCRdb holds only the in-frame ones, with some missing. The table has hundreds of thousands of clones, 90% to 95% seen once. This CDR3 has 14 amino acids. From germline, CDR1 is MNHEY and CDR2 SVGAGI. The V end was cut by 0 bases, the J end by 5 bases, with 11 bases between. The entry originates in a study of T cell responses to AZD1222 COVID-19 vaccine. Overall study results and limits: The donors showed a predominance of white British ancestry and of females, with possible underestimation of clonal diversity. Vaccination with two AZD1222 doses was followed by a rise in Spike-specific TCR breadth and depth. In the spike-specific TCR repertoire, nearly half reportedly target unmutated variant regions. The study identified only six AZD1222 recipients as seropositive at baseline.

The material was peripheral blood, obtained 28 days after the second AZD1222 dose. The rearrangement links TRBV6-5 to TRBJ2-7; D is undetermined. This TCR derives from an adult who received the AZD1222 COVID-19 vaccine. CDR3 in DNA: TGTGCCAGCAGTTACTCTCCCCGCTCTCACGAGCAGTACTTC. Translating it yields CASSYSPRSHEQYF.